This section outlines one TCR beta chain sequence together with its context. The data were taken from a study of blood T cell repertoires in COVID-19. Study-wide background: Both acute and convalescent COVID-19 samples were obtained from the United States, Italy and Spain. Sources were T cells, B-cell-depleted T cells, or PBMCs; the material itself was cDNA or gDNA.

CDR3 length: 18 residues. CDR1 is LNHDA and CDR2 is SQIVND in the germline V gene (reference sequence). The V gene lost 3 bases and the J gene lost 0 bases, with 18 bases spanning the gap. In the authors' methods: Reference gene primer amplification gave nucleated cell count estimates. Some clones are missing from TCRdb's copy, which holds only in-frame ones; the method was immunoSEQ multiplex PCR. Clonal size and the V and J genes are those of that table, whereas D and trimming came from the DNA. The sample includes roughly 700,000 clones, approximately 90% of them seen just once. This receptor was identified in a woman aged 18 to 35 with acute or convalescent COVID-19. The source material was peripheral blood. The V gene is TRBV19, the J gene TRBJ1-3; weak D call: TRBD1 (5 bases). CDR3 DNA: TGTGCCAGTAGTATTAGCCGTGGGGCGGCGAGCTCTGGAAACACCATATATTTT. The encoded protein is CASSISRGAASSGNTIYF.